This T cell receptor beta chain comes out of a study of OX40 agonist ivuxolimab in advanced cancers. Study-level background: The diagnoses of dose-escalation patients were hepatocellular carcinoma, melanoma, renal cell or head and neck cancer.

The germline CDR1 and CDR2 sequences are SGHTA and FQGNSA. The CDR3 spans 17 residues. Losses at the gene ends were 6 bases for V and 0 bases for J; bases not matched to a gene: 10. About this clone: Antigen: not known. The sample holds other DNA sequences that translate to the same CDR3.

Assay used: immunoSEQ multiplex PCR; TCRdb lists only in-frame clones, some missing. The top ten clones hold less than 4% of a sample with 65,000 to 85,000 clones, 85% of them seen once. Regarding the study as a whole: Expanded clones were, on average, more numerous in CD8+ T cells than in CD4+.

The receptor's source is an adult with an advanced solid tumor such as melanoma, head and neck, liver or kidney cancer. The V call is TRBV7-2, the J call TRBJ2-1; 8 nucleotides align to TRBD2. This material consisted of CD4+ or CD8+ T cells sorted from blood, taken in a trial of the OX40 agonist ivuxolimab. CDR3 amino acids: CASSPIRSGSSYNEQFF. For the CDR3, the DNA is TGTGCCAGCAGTCCCATTCGGAGCGGGAGCTCCTACAATGAGCAGTTCTTC.